The sequence of this TCR beta chain was determined in a study of cytomegalovirus exposure and HLA in healthy donors. Study-wide context: Of the donors genotyped, several hundred in all, over 80% fell in the Caucasian-associated ancestry cluster.

Study-wide findings and caveats: Some V segments, including TRBV6-2 and TRBV6-3, were excluded as indistinguishable.

This clone was found once. Its cognate antigen is unknown. Use of 60 Vbeta and 13 Jbeta primers characterized the PCR. Authors' analysis steps: The count from a later analysis was tens of millions of unique TCR beta chains, some 12 million of them shared. TCRdb keeps only in-frame clones here, not all; method: immunoSEQ multiplex PCR. V and J calls and clone size follow that table, whereas D and trimming were derived from the DNA. The data contain approximately 170,000 clones, around 72% of them seen just once; the ten biggest clones take up roughly 7%. V was cut by 4 bases and J by 7 bases, with 14 bases left in between. The CDR3 covers 14 residues. Germline V gene data show CDR1 as MDHEN and CDR2 as SYDVKM.

The sequencing sample was made of PBMCs. The chain links TRBV28 to TRBJ1-5, with D possibly TRBD1 on 6 matching bases. This receptor was obtained from a woman aged 40 to 55 in good health and CMV-seropositive. DNA for the CDR3: TGTGCCAGCAGTTCACAGGGCGGGTGGCAGCCCCAGCATTTT. Encoded protein: CASSSQGGWQPQHF.